Following are 2 T cell receptor beta chains from one sample sequenced in a study of blood T cells in healthy people across ages. A second roughly 7 to 11 cycle PCR used barcoded and J-beta primers. TCRdb itself ran the 5' RACE reads through MiXCR, one entry per CDR3 protein. The data contain about 1 million distinct CDR3 sequences, approximately 26% of them singletons. This sample also belongs to another study, concerning T cells of mothers and their children.

Sequencing used blood. These receptors were taken from a girl between 2 and 10 years old in good health.

This clonotype came up a few times. In DNA, the CDR3 is TGTGCCACCAGCAGAGATATCCGCGCGGACAATGAGCAGTTCTTC. Encoded protein: CATSRDIRADNEQFF. This chain joins TRBV15 and TRBJ2-1, with D unresolved. V gave up 0 bases and J gave up 5 bases, with 11 bases separating them. Per germline, CDR1 LNHNV and CDR2 YYDKDF (reference sequence). CDR3 length equals 15 residues.

The V gene is TRBV20-1, the J gene TRBJ2-4, with 7 bases fitting TRBD2. Trimming took 5 bases from V and 0 from J; bases not matched to a gene: 4. CDR1 is DFQATT, CDR2 SNEGSKA, per germline (reference sequence). CDR3 length: 14 amino acids. The CDR3 bases are TGCAGTGCTGTACGCGGGGGAGCCAAAAACATTCAGTACTTC. Protein sequence: CSAVRGGAKNIQYF.